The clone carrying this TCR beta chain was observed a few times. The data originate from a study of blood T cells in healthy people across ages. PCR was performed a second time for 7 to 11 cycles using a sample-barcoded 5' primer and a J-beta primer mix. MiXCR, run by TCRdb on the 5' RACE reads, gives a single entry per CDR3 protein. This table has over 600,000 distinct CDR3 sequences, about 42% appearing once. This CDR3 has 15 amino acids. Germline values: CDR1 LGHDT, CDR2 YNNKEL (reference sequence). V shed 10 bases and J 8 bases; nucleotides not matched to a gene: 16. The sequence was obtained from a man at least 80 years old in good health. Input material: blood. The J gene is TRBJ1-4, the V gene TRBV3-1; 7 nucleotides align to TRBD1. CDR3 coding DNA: TGTGCCACCGCATTGGGAACAGGGGTGGAGGAAAAACTGTTTTTT. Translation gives CATALGTGVEEKLFF.